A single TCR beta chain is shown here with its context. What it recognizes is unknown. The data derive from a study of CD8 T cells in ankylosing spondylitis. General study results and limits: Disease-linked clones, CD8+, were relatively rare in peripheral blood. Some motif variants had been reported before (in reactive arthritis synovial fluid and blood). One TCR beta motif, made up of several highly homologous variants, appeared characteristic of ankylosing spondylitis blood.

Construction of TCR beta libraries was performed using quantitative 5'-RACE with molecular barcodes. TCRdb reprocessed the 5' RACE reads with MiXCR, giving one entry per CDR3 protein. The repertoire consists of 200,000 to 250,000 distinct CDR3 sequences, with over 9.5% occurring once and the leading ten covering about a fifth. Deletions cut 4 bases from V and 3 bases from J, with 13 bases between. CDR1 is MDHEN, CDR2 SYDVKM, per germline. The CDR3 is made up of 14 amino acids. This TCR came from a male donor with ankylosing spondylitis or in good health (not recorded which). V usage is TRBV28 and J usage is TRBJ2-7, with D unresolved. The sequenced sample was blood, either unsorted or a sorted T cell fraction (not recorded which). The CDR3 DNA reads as TGTGCCAGCAGTTCCCGGGCCCGATACTACGAGCAGTACTTC. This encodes CASSSRARYYEQYF.